One and the same sample provided the 25 T cell receptor beta chains below, sequenced in a study of T cell repertoires in cytomegalovirus infection. TCRdb fed the reads into MiXCR, producing one record per CDR3 protein. The table shows about 180,000 distinct CDR3 sequences, with approximately 17% occurring only once. Sequencing was carried out using CD8+ T cells from PBMCs. Source of these receptors: a human donor in good health (CMV status not recorded). Some clones in this sample may be carry-over from other donors' samples.

This clonotype has just a few counts. The chain joins TRBV2 to TRBJ2-5; 8 bases match TRBD1. The CDR3 runs to 16 residues. V dropped 7 bases and J dropped 1; count of bases not matched to a gene: 11. CDR1 and CDR2 from the germline V gene are SNHLY and FYNNEI. CDR3: CASKSGTGLFQETQYF. The CDR3 nucleotides are TGTGCCAGCAAGTCCGGGACAGGCCTTTTCCAAGAGACCCAGTACTTC.

The J gene is TRBJ1-3, the V gene TRBV11-2, with D possibly being TRBD1 (6 bases). V was cut by 4 bases and J by 2 bases, with 12 bases left in between. CDR1 is SGHAT and CDR2 is FQNNGV in the germline V gene. This CDR3 comprises 15 residues. CDR3 in DNA: TGTGCCAGCAGCTCCCCCGAGGGGGCTGGAAACACCATATATTTT. Translating it yields CASSSPEGAGNTIYF. The full variable domain, completed using reference TRBV11-2 and TRBJ1-3, is EAGVAQSPRYKIIEKRQSVAFWCNPISGHATLYWYQQILGQGPKLLIQFQNNGVVDDSQLPKDRFSAERLKGVDSTLKIQPAKLEDSAVYLCASSSPEGAGNTIYFGEGSWLTVV.

This clonotype was picked up a small number of times. The CDR3 protein is CASSLSRGNEQFF. The CDR3 region has the DNA TGTGCCAGCAGCTTAAGTCGGGGGAACGAGCAGTTCTTC. The chain joins TRBV7-8 to TRBJ2-1; weak D call: TRBD2 (6 bases). Between the trimmed V and J ends, which lost 2 bases and 10 bases, there was a span of 12 bases. The germline CDR1 and CDR2 sequences are SGHVS and FQNEAQ. The CDR3 is 13 residues long.

The chain links TRBV6-1 to TRBJ2-1; 11 bases agree with TRBD2. Losses at the gene ends were 5 bases for V and 9 bases for J; bases not matched to a gene: 6. CDR1 MNHNS and CDR2 SASEGT come from the germline V gene. This CDR3 is 14 amino acids long. CDR3 residues: CASSYVAGGIEQFF. In DNA, the CDR3 is TGTGCCAGCAGTTACGTAGCGGGGGGGATTGAGCAGTTCTTC.

The rearrangement joins TRBV6-5 to TRBJ1-2; D is uncertain. This CDR3 is 17 amino acids long. With 2 bases removed from V and 3 bases from J, the gap between germline ends came to 19 bases. Germline CDR1 reads MNHEY; CDR2 reads SVGAGI. CDR3 sequence reads: CASSYGHSSSAHYGYTF. As DNA, the CDR3 is TGTGCCAGCAGTTACGGCCACAGCAGTTCGGCACACTATGGCTACACCTTC.

This clonotype has ten or more counts. The chain uses TRBV20-1 and TRBJ2-5; TRBD2 agrees at 15 bases. CDR3 length: 17 residues. The germline gives CDR1 DFQATT, CDR2 SNEGSKA (reference sequence). CDR3: CSTRGGLAGGPQETQYF. DNA for the CDR3: TGCTCCACCCGAGGGGGACTAGCGGGGGGCCCGCAAGAGACCCAGTACTTC.

This chain connects TRBV6-2 or TRBV6-3 to TRBJ2-2; D tentatively reads TRBD1 or TRBD2 (6 bases each). The V end was cut by 5 bases, the J end by 1 base, with 14 bases between. Germline V gene lookup returns CDR1 MNHEY and CDR2 SVGEGT. The CDR3 spans 16 residues. Here the CDR3 DNA reads TGTGCCAGCAGTACGATCCGGGGGCTGAACACCGGGGAGCTGTTTTTT. Translation gives CASSTIRGLNTGELFF.

This clonotype has only a few counts. The chain has TRBV7-9 and TRBJ2-7, with D possibly TRBD2 on 5 matching bases. V was trimmed by 0 bases and J by 3 bases, leaving 12 bases between them. The CDR3 is 15 residues long. Germline V gene data show CDR1 as SEHNR and CDR2 as FQNEAQ (reference sequence). The CDR3 protein is CASSLASTNGYEQYF. CDR3 coding DNA: TGTGCCAGCAGCTTAGCGTCGACTAATGGCTACGAGCAGTACTTC.

This clonotype was observed a few times. The chain links TRBV6-1 to TRBJ2-1; no definite D call. Trimming left V 6 bases short and J 8 bases short, with 14 bases between. Germline V gene sequence: CDR1 MNHNS, CDR2 SASEGT. This CDR3 spans 13 amino acids. The CDR3 protein is CASSLMAWDEQFF. CDR3 nucleotides: TGTGCCAGCAGCCTAATGGCGTGGGATGAGCAGTTCTTC.

The gene calls are TRBV6-1 and TRBJ2-1; tentative D call: TRBD1 (6 bases). Germline V gene lookup returns CDR1 MNHNS and CDR2 SASEGT. The CDR3 extends over 15 amino acids. V lost 7 bases to trimming and J lost 3 bases, with 16 bases between them. This chain's CDR3 is CASIPEGVDYNEQFF. The CDR3 region has the DNA TGTGCCAGCATCCCCGAGGGGGTCGACTACAATGAGCAGTTCTTC.

V usage is TRBV4-3 and J usage is TRBJ2-3; no definite D call. The CDR3 covers 15 residues. Germline lookup yields CDR1 LGHNA and CDR2 YSLEER. V was shortened by 0 bases and J by 1 base, with 8 bases between the two germline ends. CDR3 in DNA: TGCGCCAGCAGCCAAGAAGGAGTAGGCACAGATACGCAGTATTTT. This gives the protein CASSQEGVGTDTQYF.

This sequence joins TRBV14 and TRBJ1-4; 8 bases line up with TRBD1. The trim removed 0 bases at V and 8 bases at J, leaving 8 bases unmatched. Germline V gene data show CDR1 as SGHDN and CDR2 as FVKESK. The CDR3 sequence is 16 residues long. The DNA of the CDR3 is TGTGCCAGCAGCCAAGATTCGGGGGACAGGATGGAAAAACTGTTTTTT. Translating gives CASSQDSGDRMEKLFF.

This clonotype has just a few counts. The chain uses TRBV7-8 and TRBJ2-7, with unresolved D. Germline V gene lookup returns CDR1 SGHVS and CDR2 FQNEAQ. Trimming shortened V by 5 bases and J by 5 bases, and 16 bases separated the two germline ends. This CDR3 region has 14 residues. In DNA form, the CDR3 reads TGTGCCAGCAGCCCCCGGGCCGCTATAAACGAGCAGTACTTC. Its protein is CASSPRAAINEQYF.

V and J are TRBV6-5 and TRBJ2-1; 8 bases align to TRBD2. Germline trimming cut 6 bases from V and 2 bases from J; bases unmatched to any gene: 6. CDR3 size: 15 residues. From germline, CDR1 is MNHEY and CDR2 SVGAGI. The CDR3 DNA follows: TGTGCCAGCAGCACCGGGACTAGTGCCTACAATGAGCAGTTCTTC. It specifies CASSTGTSAYNEQFF.

V gene TRBV20-1 combines with J gene TRBJ2-1; D is unresolved. The V gene's germline CDR1 is DFQATT and CDR2 SNEGSKA (reference sequence). The CDR3 is 15 residues long. Trimming pared 8 bases from V and 4 bases from J, leaving 21 bases between. CDR3 sequence reads: CSTPRGLRPYNEQFF. DNA for the CDR3: TGCAGTACTCCACGAGGCCTGCGCCCTTACAATGAGCAGTTCTTC.

V gene TRBV19 combines with J gene TRBJ1-1, with D uncertain. The CDR3 runs to 17 residues. Trimming shortened V by 4 bases and J by 6 bases, and 24 bases separated the two germline ends. Per the germline V gene, CDR1 is LNHDA and CDR2 is SQIVND (reference sequence). CDR3: CASSTLTDPKVGPEAFF. Here the CDR3 DNA reads TGTGCCAGTAGTACCCTCACGGACCCCAAGGTTGGACCTGAAGCTTTCTTT.

The table lists this clonotype with a few counts. This chain links TRBV20-1 with TRBJ2-1; 7 bases are a match to TRBD2. Germline V gene lookup returns CDR1 DFQATT and CDR2 SNEGSKA (reference sequence). J lost 3 bases, V lost 6 bases, and 8 bases had no gene match. This CDR3 contains 14 residues. The CDR3, as DNA: TGCAGTGCCCCCGCGGGGGTCGACTACAATGAGCAGTTCTTC. Translation gives CSAPAGVDYNEQFF.

This clonotype showed up just a few times. The chain uses TRBV7-2 and TRBJ1-6; D is ambiguous. Germline V gene lookup returns CDR1 SGHTA and CDR2 FQGNSA. CDR3 length: 15 amino acids. The V and J ends lost 5 bases and 0 bases respectively, with 8 bases between them. This CDR3 reads CASSRESSYNSPLHF. The CDR3 nucleotides are TGTGCCAGCAGCCGAGAGAGCTCCTATAATTCACCCCTCCACTTT.

V is TRBV12-3 or TRBV12-4 and J is TRBJ2-1, with no clear D. The CDR3 is made up of 14 amino acids. V lost 3 bases to trimming and J lost 5 bases, with 11 bases between them. The CDR3 is CASSFWRADNEQFF. For the CDR3, the DNA is TGTGCCAGCAGTTTTTGGCGTGCGGACAATGAGCAGTTCTTC.

The V gene is TRBV7-2, the J gene TRBJ2-1; D remains ambiguous. This CDR3 is 12 amino acids long. The germline V and J ends were trimmed by 1 base and 10 bases, with 8 bases remaining between them. Germline values: CDR1 SGHTA, CDR2 FQGNSA. The CDR3 reads CASSLGLQEQFF. In DNA form, the CDR3 reads TGTGCCAGCAGCTTAGGTCTCCAGGAGCAGTTCTTC.

This clonotype has only a few counts. The CDR3 region is CSARAAAGGRTQYF. In DNA form, the CDR3 reads TGCAGTGCTAGAGCGGCAGCGGGGGGGCGAACCCAGTACTTC. The chain uses TRBV20-1 and TRBJ2-5; 10 nucleotides agree with TRBD2. CDR3 length: 14 amino acids. Unmatched junction bases numbered 7, after V lost 1 base and J lost 8 bases. Germline lookup yields CDR1 DFQATT and CDR2 SNEGSKA (reference sequence).

The V call is TRBV6-2 or TRBV6-3, the J call TRBJ2-7, with D possibly matching TRBD1 (6 bases). CDR1 and CDR2 (germline): MNHEY, SVGEGT. The V end was cut by 5 bases, the J end by 3 bases, with 14 bases between. The CDR3 loop spans 14 amino acids. The CDR3 region is CASSTGTRNYEQYF. The CDR3 region has the DNA TGTGCCAGCAGTACCGGGACACGGAACTACGAGCAGTACTTC.

The gene calls are TRBV29-1 and TRBJ2-2; D is unclear. V shed 4 bases and J shed 1 base, with 7 bases lying between them. The CDR3 totals 13 residues. Per the germline V gene, CDR1 is SQVTM and CDR2 is ANQGSEA. This chain's CDR3 is CSVVRENTGELFF. The CDR3 DNA reads TGCAGCGTTGTTAGGGAGAACACCGGGGAGCTGTTTTTT.

This chain connects TRBV10-3 to TRBJ2-7; D call uncertain. CDR3 length: 15 residues. CDR1 is ENHRY and CDR2 is SYGVKD in the germline V gene. Deletions cut 7 bases from V and 2 bases from J, with 18 bases between. The CDR3 here is CAITSGESGTYEQYF. In nucleotides, the CDR3 is TGTGCCATCACGAGTGGGGAATCAGGAACCTACGAGCAGTACTTC.

This clonotype was recorded a few times. The chain combines TRBV7-8 with TRBJ2-2; 7 bases line up with TRBD2. J was trimmed by 8 bases and V by 6 bases; bases with no gene match: 3. This CDR3 is built from 12 residues. From germline, CDR1 is SGHVS and CDR2 FQNEAQ. The CDR3 reads CASRPGGGELFF. Written as DNA, the CDR3 is TGTGCCAGCAGACCGGGGGGAGGGGAGCTGTTTTTT.